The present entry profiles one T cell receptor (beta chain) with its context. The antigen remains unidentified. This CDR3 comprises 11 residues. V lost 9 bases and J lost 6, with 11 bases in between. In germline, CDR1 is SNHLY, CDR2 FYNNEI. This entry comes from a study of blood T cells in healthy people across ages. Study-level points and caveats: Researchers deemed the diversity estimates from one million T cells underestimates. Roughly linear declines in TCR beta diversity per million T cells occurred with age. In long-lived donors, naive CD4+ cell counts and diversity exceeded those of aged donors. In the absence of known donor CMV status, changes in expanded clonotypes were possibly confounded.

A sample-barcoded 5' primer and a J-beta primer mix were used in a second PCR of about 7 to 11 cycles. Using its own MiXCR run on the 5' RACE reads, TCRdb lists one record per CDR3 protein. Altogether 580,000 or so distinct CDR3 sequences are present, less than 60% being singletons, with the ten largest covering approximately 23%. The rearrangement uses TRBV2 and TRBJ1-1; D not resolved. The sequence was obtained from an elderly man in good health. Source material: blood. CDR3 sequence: CASTKVAEAFF. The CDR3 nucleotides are TGTGCCAGTACAAAAGTGGCTGAAGCTTTCTTT.